The TCR beta chain described here comes from a study of blood T cells in healthy people across ages. A second PCR of 7 to 11 cycles used a sample-barcoded 5' primer and a J-beta primer mix. MiXCR was run by TCRdb on the 5' RACE reads, yielding one entry per CDR3 protein. Of roughly 800,000 distinct CDR3 sequences listed, roughly 25% are singletons. Between the trimmed V and J ends, which lost 0 bases and 0 bases, there was a span of 9 bases. The CDR3 has 16 residues. CDR1 and CDR2 from the germline V gene are SNHLY and FYNNEI. A further study also used this sample, focusing on T cells of mothers and their children.

Sequences were obtained from blood. The chain links TRBV2 to TRBJ2-4; unclear D gene. This receptor was taken from a boy aged 5-17 years in good health. CDR3 coding DNA: TGTGCCAGCAGTGAAGCGCGGAGAGGAGCCAAAAACATTCAGTACTTC. Translating it yields CASSEARRGAKNIQYF.